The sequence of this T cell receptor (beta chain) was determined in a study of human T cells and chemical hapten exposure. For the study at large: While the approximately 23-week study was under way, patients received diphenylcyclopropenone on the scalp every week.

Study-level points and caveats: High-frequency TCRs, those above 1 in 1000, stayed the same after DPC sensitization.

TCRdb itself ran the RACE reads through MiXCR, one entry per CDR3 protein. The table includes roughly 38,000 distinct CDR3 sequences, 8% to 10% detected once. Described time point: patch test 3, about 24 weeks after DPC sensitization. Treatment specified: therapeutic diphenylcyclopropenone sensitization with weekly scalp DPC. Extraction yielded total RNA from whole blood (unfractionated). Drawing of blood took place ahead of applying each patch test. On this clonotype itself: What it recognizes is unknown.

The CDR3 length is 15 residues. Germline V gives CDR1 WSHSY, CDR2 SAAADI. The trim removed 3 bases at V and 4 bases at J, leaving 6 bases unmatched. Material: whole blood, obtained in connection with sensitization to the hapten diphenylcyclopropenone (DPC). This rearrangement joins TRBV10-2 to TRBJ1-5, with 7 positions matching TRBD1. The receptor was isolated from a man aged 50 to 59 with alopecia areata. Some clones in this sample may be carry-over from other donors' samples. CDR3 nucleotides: TGCGCCAGCAGTGACAACAGGGGCCCTAATCAGCCCCAGCATTTT. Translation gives CASSDNRGPNQPQHF.